This T cell receptor (beta chain) was recorded in a study of T cells expressing NK-cell markers. Study-level background: Each TCR beta repertoire originated in sorted T cells that were CD3+CD56+NKG2C+, CD3+CD56+NKG2C- or CD3+CD56-NKG2C+. Within the sequenced cohort of eight donors, seven exhibited HCMV seropositivity and one was seronegative.

The CDR3 sequence is 15 residues long. In germline, CDR1 is DFQATT, CDR2 SNEGSKA (reference sequence). UMIs were included in TCR beta cDNA generated by 5'RACE template switching. From the 5' RACE reads, TCRdb lists one entry per CDR3 protein and no DNA. With about 540,000 distinct CDR3 sequences in the sample, the ten largest clones hold about 3.6%. This TCR was recovered from a man between 18 and 29 years old in good health. The V and J genes are TRBV20-1 and TRBJ2-5. The sample was blood T cells: a sorted CD56 or NKG2C T cell subset, CD4+ or CD8+ T cells, or bulk PBMC T cells (not recorded which). CDR3 sequence: CSARDHPVNEGTQYF.